This T cell receptor (beta chain) comes out of a study of CD8 T cells in ankylosing spondylitis. Trimming cost V 7 bases and J 7 bases, with 16 bases left between them. The CDR3 runs to 14 residues. Germline CDR1 reads MNHNS; CDR2 reads SASEGT. In TCRdb, the 5' RACE reads were re-called with MiXCR into one record per CDR3 protein. This sample has just under 550,000 distinct CDR3 sequences, with about an eighth found just once. Study-level findings and limits: What seemed typical of ankylosing spondylitis blood was a TCR beta motif built from 8 or 9 highly homologous variants. Clones linked to the disease showed a CD8+ phenotype. They occurred at relatively low frequencies in peripheral blood. A number of the motif variants had already been described in reactive arthritis synovial fluid and blood.

This clonotype was found a few times. What it recognizes is unknown. This clonotype originated in a male donor with ankylosing spondylitis. This chain uses TRBV6-1 with TRBJ2-2; D is undetermined. Specimen: blood, either unsorted or a sorted T cell fraction (not recorded which). The CDR3 sequence is CASNPGPVFGELFF. DNA of the CDR3: TGTGCCAGCAACCCCGGGCCAGTCTTCGGGGAGCTGTTTTTT.